The 16 T cell receptor beta chains below come from one sample, sequenced in a study of cytomegalovirus exposure and HLA in healthy donors (dated by TCRdb to about 2017). Library preparation was by the immunoSEQ multiplex PCR assay. The multiplex PCR relied on a mix of 60 forward primers for TCR Vbeta segments and 13 reverse primers for TCR Jbeta segments. The table was pulled from immuneACCESS by TCRdb, which kept in-frame rearrangements only. Such tables lose some clones; where checked, under half of the loss comes from unresolved V genes, and the rest has no known cause. The sample table contains about 130,000 clones; only one count was recorded for about two thirds of them. The biggest ten clones account for over 2% of the sample. The sample taken for sequencing was PBMCs. The receptor set was obtained from a woman aged 60-75 years in good health and CMV-seropositive.

This clone has only a few counts. The chain joins TRBV6-1 to TRBJ2-7; 7 bases are a match to TRBD2. CDR3 length: 16 residues. Germline V CDR1 and CDR2: MNHNS, SASEGT. V was clipped by 0 bases and J by 3 bases; unmatched bases: 8. The chain's CDR3 is CASSEAGQRGSYEQYF. DNA of the CDR3: TGTGCCAGCAGTGAAGCGGGCCAGCGGGGAAGCTACGAGCAGTACTTC.

This clone was recorded a few times. The chain employs TRBV6-1 and TRBJ1-2; no definite D call. This CDR3 spans 13 amino acids. V lost 4 bases and J 3 bases, leaving 9 bases between the germline ends. CDR1 MNHNS and CDR2 SASEGT come from the germline V gene. CDR3 loop: CASSAHIDYGYTF. The CDR3 region has the DNA TGTGCCAGCAGTGCTCACATTGACTATGGCTACACCTTC.

About this clone: One end of the junction fails to match germline, which may point to a read error. The rearrangement joins TRBV5-4 to TRBJ2-2; 9 bases align to TRBD1. CDR1 is SGHNT, CDR2 YYREEE, per germline (reference sequence). This CDR3 is built from 15 residues. CDR3 residues: CASSLGQGDTGELFF. CDR3 DNA sequence: TGTGCCAGCAGTTTGGGACAGGGAGACACCGGGGAGCTGTTTTTT.

This chain joins TRBV19 and TRBJ2-7; a weak D match, TRBD2 (5 bases). The CDR3 length is 14 residues. V was clipped by 1 base and J by 2 bases, with 9 bases between them. From germline, CDR1 is LNHDA and CDR2 SQIVND (reference sequence). The CDR3 here is CASSIGRGTYEQYF. In DNA, the CDR3 is TGTGCCAGTAGTATAGGTCGGGGAACCTACGAGCAGTACTTC.

The rearrangement uses TRBV11-2 and TRBJ1-2; 7 bases are a match to TRBD1. V was pared by 2 bases and J by 6 bases, with 6 bases of the junction left unmatched. Germline V lookup: CDR1 SGHAT, CDR2 FQNNGV. CDR3 length: 14 amino acids. In nucleotides, the CDR3 is TGTGCCAGCAGCTTATTGACCACAGGGGATGGCTACACCTTC. This sequence encodes CASSLLTTGDGYTF.

Only one count was recorded for this clone. V is TRBV27 and J is TRBJ1-6; a possible D gene is TRBD1 (6 bases). The CDR3 is 15 residues long. V shed 2 bases and J shed 6 bases, with 11 bases lying between them. From germline, CDR1 is MNHEY and CDR2 SMNVEV (reference sequence). The CDR3, as DNA: TGTGCCAGCAGTTTACAGACAGGTACTAATTCACCCCTCCACTTT. Translating gives CASSLQTGTNSPLHF.

The J gene is TRBJ1-1, the V gene TRBV5-1, with no clear D. Trimming removed 3 bases from V and 6 bases from J, with 15 bases in between. The CDR3 spans 14 residues. In germline, CDR1 is SGHRS, CDR2 YFSETQ. CDR3 nucleotides: TGCGCCAGCAGCTCCCAAACGGACTGGTCTGAAGCTTTCTTT. Translating gives CASSSQTDWSEAFF.

The rearrangement uses TRBV7-9 and TRBJ2-5, with 8 bases matching TRBD1. Unmatched junction bases numbered 9, after V lost 5 bases and J lost 7 bases. The germline V gene has CDR1 SEHNR and CDR2 FQNEAQ (reference sequence). This CDR3 is 14 amino acids long. CDR3 sequence (DNA): TGTGCCAGCAGCGAATGGACAGGGATGTCGACCCAGTACTTC. This codes for CASSEWTGMSTQYF.

This rearrangement joins TRBV5-1 to TRBJ2-4; D possibly corresponds to TRBD1 (5 bases). The CDR3 runs 15 residues. The V gene lost 2 bases and the J gene lost 0 bases, with 9 bases spanning the gap. Germline CDR1 is SGHRS and CDR2 is YFSETQ. The CDR3 spells CASSFSQAAKNIQYF. DNA for the CDR3: TGCGCCAGCAGCTTCTCACAGGCAGCCAAAAACATTCAGTACTTC.

The V gene is TRBV4-2, the J gene TRBJ1-3; D unresolved. Between the trimmed V and J ends, which lost 5 bases and 3 bases, there was a span of 17 bases. The V gene's germline CDR1 is LGHNA and CDR2 YNFKEQ. The CDR3 loop spans 16 amino acids. In DNA, the CDR3 is TGTGCCAGCAGCTCCCGGAGCAGCGGGAATGGAAACACCATATATTTT. Encoded protein: CASSSRSSGNGNTIYF.

This sequence joins TRBV7-9 and TRBJ1-5; 8 bases agree with TRBD1. V was pared by 5 bases and J by 6 bases, with 15 bases of the junction left unmatched. The germline V gene has CDR1 SEHNR and CDR2 FQNEAQ (reference sequence). CDR3 length equals 17 residues. The CDR3: CASSAQSYAGGLQPQHF. The CDR3 nucleotides are TGTGCCAGCAGCGCCCAGAGCTATGCAGGGGGCCTTCAGCCCCAGCATTTT.

The chain combines TRBV5-1 with TRBJ1-1; 10 bases align to TRBD1. Per germline, CDR1 SGHRS and CDR2 YFSETQ. V was pared by 4 bases and J by 2 bases, with 5 bases of the junction left unmatched. The CDR3 runs 15 residues. CDR3 DNA: TGCGCCAGCAGCCCCCGACAGGGGGCAAACACTGAAGCTTTCTTT. Translating gives CASSPRQGANTEAFF.

The rearrangement links TRBV6-1 to TRBJ2-2, with TRBD1 identical over 7 bases. The CDR3 consists of 12 residues. The J segment lost 6 bases and the V segment lost 7 bases, leaving 2 bases of the junction unmatched. CDR1 and CDR2 from the germline V gene are MNHNS and SASEGT. CDR3: CASTDRAGELFF. The CDR3 DNA is TGTGCCAGCACCGACAGGGCCGGGGAGCTGTTTTTT.

This clone occurred once. The chain joins TRBV2 to TRBJ2-7, with D perhaps TRBD1 (6 bases). Between the trimmed V and J ends, which lost 5 bases and 0 bases, there was a span of 14 bases. The CDR3 extends over 15 amino acids. Germline CDR1 SNHLY, CDR2 FYNNEI. This CDR3 reads CASSRESGDSYEQYF. CDR3 coding DNA: TGTGCCAGCAGTAGAGAGTCAGGGGACTCCTACGAGCAGTACTTC.

The chain couples TRBV29-1 to TRBJ2-3; D is undetermined. V was pared by 3 bases and J by 3 bases, with 13 bases between. The V gene's germline CDR1 is SQVTM and CDR2 ANQGSEA. This CDR3 is built from 14 residues. CDR3 DNA sequence: TGCAGCGTTGAGGCCCAAGCGAGGACAGATACGCAGTATTTT. Translation gives CSVEAQARTDTQYF.

V usage is TRBV9 and J usage is TRBJ1-2; perhaps TRBD1 as D (6 bases). Germline CDR1 reads SGDLS; CDR2 reads YYNGEE. The ends were cut back, 4 bases at V and 2 bases at J, with 12 bases in the middle. This CDR3 has 14 residues. The CDR3, as DNA: TGTGCCAGCAGCCCCGGGACACCGAACTATGGCTACACCTTC. Translated: CASSPGTPNYGYTF.